The 27 T cell receptor beta chains below all came from one sample that was sequenced in a study of shared clonotypes between healthy human individuals. The table came from immunoSEQ multiplex PCR; TCRdb's copy has only in-frame clones and leaves some out. The sample lists approximately 1.4 million clones; 95% to 99% were seen once. Source material: naive CD4+ T cells sorted from blood. The sample's subset: CD45RA+ positively selected. These receptors all stem from a man aged 25-40 years in good health.

The chain couples TRBV25-1 to TRBJ2-6; no firm D call. V was trimmed by 2 bases and J by 0 bases, leaving 8 bases between them. The CDR3 extends over 16 amino acids. Germline CDR1 MGHDK, CDR2 SYGVNS. CDR3 residues: CASSEQSISGANVLTF. The CDR3 nucleotides read TGTGCCAGCAGTGAACAGAGTATCTCTGGGGCCAACGTCCTGACTTTC. Full variable domain (remainder filled in from reference TRBV25-1 and TRBJ2-6): EADIYQTPRYLVIGTGKKITLECSQTMGHDKMYWYQQDPGMELHLIHYSYGVNSTEKGDLSSESTVSRIRTEHFPLTLESARPSHTSQYLCASSEQSISGANVLTFGAGSRLTVL.

The chain is built from TRBV7-2 and TRBJ2-1; D ambiguous. Trimming removed 1 base from V and 15 bases from J, with 10 bases in between. The CDR3 totals 11 residues. Germline V gene data show CDR1 as SGHTA and CDR2 as FQGNSA. The CDR3 DNA reads TGTGCCAGCAGCTTAGTTAGTGGCGCGTTCTTC. This encodes CASSLVSGAFF.

This rearrangement joins TRBV5-5 to TRBJ2-3; D remains unclear. Germline V lookup: CDR1 SGHKS, CDR2 YYEKEE (reference sequence). There are 12 residues in the CDR3. Trimming took 4 bases from V and 5 from J, leaving 8 bases between them. CDR3 amino acids: CASSPWVDTQYF. For the CDR3, the DNA is TGTGCCAGCAGCCCATGGGTAGATACGCAGTATTTT.

The rearrangement joins TRBV18 to TRBJ1-1; 7 bases align to TRBD1. The CDR3 is 16 residues long. Germline loops: CDR1 KGHSH, CDR2 LQKENI. J gave up 4 bases and V 5 bases, and 13 bases lay outside the gene matches. The CDR3 DNA sequence: TGTGCCAGCTCAATACAGGGGAACGAACCAGGCACTGAAGCTTTCTTT. Translating gives CASSIQGNEPGTEAFF.

The chain is built from TRBV30 and TRBJ2-7; D remains unclear. From germline, CDR1 is GTSNPN and CDR2 SVGIG (reference sequence). V gave up 0 bases and J gave up 3 bases, with 9 bases separating them. CDR3 length equals 13 residues. The CDR3 loop reads CAWSVLKGYEQYF. CDR3 coding DNA: TGTGCCTGGAGTGTACTCAAGGGCTACGAGCAGTACTTC. Together with reference TRBV30 and TRBJ2-7, the CDR3 gives the full variable domain: SQTIHQWPATLVQPVGSPLSLECTVEGTSNPNLYWYRQAAGRGLQLLFYSVGIGQISSEVPQNLSASRPQDRQFILSSKKLLLSDSGFYLCAWSVLKGYEQYFGPGTRLTVT.

The rearrangement joins TRBV2 to TRBJ1-2; D possibly corresponds to TRBD1 (5 bases). The CDR3 consists of 13 residues. Germline values: CDR1 SNHLY, CDR2 FYNNEI. V lost 4 bases, J lost 6 bases, and 12 bases lay in between. In DNA form, the CDR3 reads TGTGCCAGCAGTGCCAGCGAGGGGAATGGCTACACCTTC. The encoded protein is CASSASEGNGYTF.

The J gene is TRBJ2-1, the V gene TRBV14; perhaps TRBD2 as D (6 bases). The CDR3 is made up of 15 amino acids. V lost 4 bases to trimming and J lost 7 bases, with 17 bases between them. The germline gives CDR1 SGHDN, CDR2 FVKESK. The CDR3 spells CASSLLAPLGNEQFF. The CDR3 DNA reads as TGTGCCAGCAGCCTTCTAGCGCCACTGGGGAATGAGCAGTTCTTC.

The chain recombines TRBV6-5 with TRBJ1-2; D is perhaps TRBD1 (5 bases). The CDR3 is made up of 13 amino acids. CDR1 is MNHEY, CDR2 SVGAGI, per germline. The V gene lost 6 bases and the J gene lost 6 bases, with 14 bases spanning the gap. DNA of the CDR3: TGTGCCAGCAGCACTCTGGGGGAGAATGGCTACACCTTC. It is translated as CASSTLGENGYTF.

The gene calls are TRBV9 and TRBJ2-2; TRBD2 matches at 9 bases. Trimming cost V 0 bases and J 8 bases; bases outside gene matches: 8. Looked up from germline, CDR1 is SGDLS and CDR2 is YYNGEE. This CDR3 is 16 amino acids long. CDR3 DNA sequence: TGTGCCAGCAGCGTAGGTCTAGCGGGACTATTTGGGGAGCTGTTTTTT. It translates to CASSVGLAGLFGELFF.

The chain links TRBV7-2 to TRBJ2-7; 7 bases align to TRBD2. J was trimmed by 0 bases and V by 5 bases; bases with no gene match: 10. Germline CDR1 reads SGHTA; CDR2 reads FQGNSA. This CDR3 spans 16 amino acids. In DNA, the CDR3 is TGTGCCAGCAGCCTGGGAGGGGACCGGACCTCCTACGAGCAGTACTTC. This codes for CASSLGGDRTSYEQYF.

The J gene is TRBJ2-6, the V gene TRBV28, with 9 bases identical to TRBD1. CDR1 and CDR2 from the germline V gene are MDHEN and SYDVKM. The J segment lost 5 bases and the V segment lost 11 bases, leaving 4 bases of the junction unmatched. The CDR3 covers 13 residues. The CDR3 sequence: CAATGGRANVLTF. CDR3 DNA sequence: TGTGCCGCGACAGGGGGTAGGGCCAACGTCCTGACTTTC.

The V gene is TRBV19, the J gene TRBJ2-7; 10 positions agree with TRBD2. Germline V gene sequence: CDR1 LNHDA, CDR2 SQIVND (reference sequence). The V and J ends lost 4 bases and 9 bases, in that order; junction bases with no gene match: 9. The CDR3 consists of 14 residues. The CDR3 sequence: CASSTSSGRLMQYF. CDR3 bases: TGTGCCAGTAGTACCTCTAGCGGGAGACTAATGCAGTACTTC.

The V gene is TRBV9, the J gene TRBJ2-5, with D possibly matching TRBD1 (6 bases). The V end was cut by 0 bases, the J end by 4 bases, with 10 bases between. Germline CDR1 and CDR2: SGDLS and YYNGEE. The CDR3 covers 14 residues. The CDR3 loop is CASSVESGVETQYF. The CDR3 nucleotides are TGTGCCAGCAGCGTAGAATCAGGGGTAGAGACCCAGTACTTC.

The chain combines TRBV7-9 with TRBJ2-1; D is ambiguous. Between the trimmed V and J ends, which lost 2 bases and 4 bases, there was a span of 6 bases. This CDR3 is 13 amino acids long. From germline, CDR1 is SEHNR and CDR2 FQNEAQ (reference sequence). In DNA form, the CDR3 reads TGTGCCAGCAGCTTATCTCTGTACAATGAGCAGTTCTTC. It is translated as CASSLSLYNEQFF.

This rearrangement joins TRBV6-1 to TRBJ1-1; no reliable D call. The V and J ends lost 5 bases and 8 bases respectively, with 18 bases between them. The CDR3 length is 14 residues. CDR1 MNHNS and CDR2 SASEGT come from the germline V gene. The CDR3 DNA sequence: TGTGCCAGCAGTACCCGGCCAGTAGGAACAGAAGCTTTCTTT. Translation: CASSTRPVGTEAFF.

V gene TRBV5-1 combines with J gene TRBJ2-1; D possibly uses TRBD1 or TRBD2 (5 bases each). V was cut by 3 bases and J by 9 bases, with 13 bases left in between. In germline, CDR1 is SGHRS, CDR2 YFSETQ. There are 13 residues in the CDR3. CDR3 DNA sequence: TGCGCCAGCAGCTCCACTAATGGGGGTGAGCAGTTCTTC. Translating it yields CASSSTNGGEQFF. Using reference TRBV5-1 and TRBJ2-1 for the parts outside the CDR3, the full variable domain is KAGVTQTPRYLIKTRGQQVTLSCSPISGHRSVSWYQQTPGQGLQFLFEYFSETQRNKGNFPGRFSGRQFSNSRSEMNVSTLELGDSALYLCASSSTNGGEQFFGPGTRLTVL.

This chain links TRBV28 with TRBJ2-7, with TRBD1 matching over 11 bases. After removal of 6 bases from V and 3 bases from J, the junction contained 13 bases not matched to a gene. CDR1 and CDR2 from the germline V gene are MDHEN and SYDVKM. CDR3 size: 17 residues. In nucleotides, the CDR3 is TGTGCCAGCAGGACCCCGGGACAGGGGGGAAAAAGCTACGAGCAGTACTTC. This encodes CASRTPGQGGKSYEQYF. The whole variable domain, filled in from reference TRBV28 and TRBJ2-7, reads DVKVTQSSRYLVKRTGEKVFLECVQDMDHENMFWYRQDPGLGLRLIYFSYDVKMKEKGDIPEGYSVSREKKERFSLILESASTNQTSMYLCASRTPGQGGKSYEQYFGPGTRLTVT.

The V call is TRBV2, the J call TRBJ2-3; D is perhaps TRBD2 (5 bases). Germline CDR1 is SNHLY and CDR2 is FYNNEI. The CDR3 length is 15 residues. V lost 9 bases, J lost 0 bases, and 16 bases lay in between. CDR3 sequence: CASERAGTSTDTQYF. The CDR3 DNA reads as TGTGCCAGTGAGAGGGCAGGAACTAGCACAGATACGCAGTATTTT.

The chain joins TRBV6-5 to TRBJ2-1; 10 positions agree with TRBD2. Unmatched junction bases numbered 5, after V lost 0 bases and J lost 6 bases. Germline CDR1 is MNHEY and CDR2 is SVGAGI. The CDR3 sequence is 16 residues long. CDR3: CASSYSASGSINEQFF. The CDR3 DNA follows: TGTGCCAGCAGTTACTCGGCTAGCGGGAGTATCAATGAGCAGTTCTTC.

The V call is TRBV7-3, the J call TRBJ1-1; possibly TRBD1 for D (5 bases). Germline V gene lookup returns CDR1 SGHTA and CDR2 FQGTGA. V lost 2 bases to trimming and J lost 1 base, with 11 bases between them. The CDR3 runs 15 residues. As DNA, the CDR3 is TGTGCCAGCAGCTTAGGGGGGATTGCGAACACTGAAGCTTTCTTT. Its protein is CASSLGGIANTEAFF.

This clone was counted a single time. J is TRBJ2-3 and V is TRBV27; 10 positions match TRBD2. V was pared by 4 bases and J by 2 bases, with 6 bases of the junction left unmatched. Germline V gene data show CDR1 as MNHEY and CDR2 as SMNVEV (reference sequence). This CDR3 has 16 residues. CDR3 loop: CASSSLAGDPTDTQYF. CDR3 in DNA: TGTGCCAGCAGTTCCCTAGCGGGAGACCCCACAGATACGCAGTATTTT.

This clone was seen just once. J is TRBJ2-5 and V is TRBV6-5; D remains unclear. The germline V gene encodes CDR1 MNHEY and CDR2 SVGAGI. The germline V and J ends were trimmed by 0 bases and 7 bases, with 9 bases remaining between them. This CDR3 has 13 amino acids. CDR3 loop: CASSYSIDTTQYF. The DNA for the CDR3 is TGTGCCAGCAGTTACTCGATCGACACGACCCAGTACTTC.

The chain recombines TRBV7-3 with TRBJ2-3; 10 nucleotides line up with TRBD1. Germline lookup yields CDR1 SGHTA and CDR2 FQGTGA. The V gene end was trimmed by 2 bases and the J gene end by 4 bases; junction bases not matched to a gene: 18. The CDR3 is 20 amino acids. CDR3 protein: CASSLAGTGDFTVGADTQYF. CDR3 DNA sequence: TGTGCCAGCAGCTTAGCCGGGACAGGGGACTTTACAGTGGGCGCAGATACGCAGTATTTT.

About this clone itself: The same CDR3 also results from other DNA sequences found in this sample. The chain links TRBV11-3 to TRBJ2-2; 9 bases are shared with TRBD2. CDR1 and CDR2 (germline): SGHNT, YENEEA. V was clipped by 5 bases and J by 5 bases; unmatched bases: 6. The CDR3 has 15 amino acids. The CDR3 sequence: CASSPLAGGTGELFF. DNA of the CDR3: TGTGCCAGCAGCCCGCTCGCGGGAGGGACCGGGGAGCTGTTTTTT. Using reference TRBV11-3 and TRBJ2-2 for the parts outside the CDR3, the full variable domain is EAGVVQSPRYKIIEKKQPVAFWCNPISGHNTLYWYLQNLGQGPELLIRYENEEAVDDSQLPKDRFSAERLKGVDSTLKIQPAELGDSAVYLCASSPLAGGTGELFFGEGSRLTVL.

The CDR3 DNA reads TGTGCCAGCAGCCCGCCTGTAGCGGGAGTCGCAGATACGCAGTATTTT. Amino acids: CASSPPVAGVADTQYF. V usage is TRBV7-6 and J usage is TRBJ2-3; 9 positions agree with TRBD2. Germline trimming cut 5 bases from V and 4 bases from J; bases unmatched to any gene: 10. The germline CDR1 and CDR2 sequences are SGHVS and FNYEAQ. The CDR3 is 16 amino acids.

V gene TRBV27 combines with J gene TRBJ1-4; TRBD1 aligns across 8 bases. The CDR3 is made up of 14 amino acids. From germline, CDR1 is MNHEY and CDR2 SMNVEV (reference sequence). V lost 6 bases to trimming and J lost 10 bases; unmatched junction nucleotides: 10. The CDR3: CASRSDRAYRKLFF. The CDR3 DNA sequence: TGTGCCAGCAGGTCGGACAGGGCGTATCGAAAACTGTTTTTT.

In this sample, this clone turned up once. The chain links TRBV7-6 to TRBJ2-2; 12 bases are a match to TRBD2. V lost 0 bases to trimming and J lost 6 bases; unmatched junction nucleotides: 2. The CDR3 is 16 amino acids. Germline CDR1 is SGHVS and CDR2 is FNYEAQ. For the CDR3, the DNA is TGTGCCAGCAGCTTAGCGACTAGCGGGGGATCCGGGGAGCTGTTTTTT. Its translation: CASSLATSGGSGELFF.